Following are 5 T cell receptor beta chains from one sample sequenced in a study of breast tumors, draining lymph nodes, adjacent tissues. Axillary draining lymph nodes of breast cancer patients supplied the node samples. TCRdb re-analysed the multiplex PCR reads in MiXCR, keeping a single row per CDR3 protein. The data contain 85,000 to 120,000 distinct CDR3 sequences, about 30% of them singletons. Source material: axillary lymph node tissue. These receptors came from a female donor with breast cancer. Some clones in this sample may be carry-over from other donors' samples.

V is TRBV20-1 and J is TRBJ1-2; TRBD1 matches 7 bases. The CDR3 contains 15 residues. The junction had 11 bases not matched to a gene; V was cut back by 5 bases and J by 2 bases. Germline CDR1 is DFQATT and CDR2 is SNEGSKA (reference sequence). DNA of the CDR3: TGCAGTGCTTTGCCGGGACAGCTAACCAACTATGGCTACACCTTC. This encodes CSALPGQLTNYGYTF.

This clonotype was picked up a small number of times. This sequence may be a read error, since a much larger clone differs from it by one base. This chain connects TRBV6-1 to TRBJ2-7, with TRBD2 as a possible D gene (6 bases). Looked up from germline, CDR1 is MNHNS and CDR2 is SASEGT. The CDR3 length is 14 residues. The CDR3 bases are TGTGCCAGCAGTGAGGGGGACTCCTCCCACGAGCAGTACTTC. It translates to CASSEGDSSHEQYF.

The V gene is TRBV11-2, the J gene TRBJ1-2; 7 bases map to TRBD1. CDR3 size: 15 residues. Germline loops: CDR1 SGHAT, CDR2 FQNNGV. After removal of 2 bases from V and 7 bases from J, the junction contained 10 bases not matched to a gene. The CDR3 nucleotides read TGTGCCAGCAGCTTACCAGGGGGAATGGTCTCTGGCTACACCTTC. Its translation is CASSLPGGMVSGYTF.

This clonotype was recorded a few times. The rearrangement links TRBV19 to TRBJ1-1; 7 bases fit TRBD1. The ends lost 5 bases at V and 0 bases at J; junction bases unmatched: 6. This CDR3 contains 15 residues. The germline V gene encodes CDR1 LNHDA and CDR2 SQIVND (reference sequence). CDR3 region: CASSPQGVMNTEAFF. The DNA for the CDR3 is TGTGCCAGTAGTCCGCAGGGGGTAATGAACACTGAAGCTTTCTTT.

In the case of this clonotype: Compared with germline, one end of the junction differs, possibly owing to a read error. CDR3: CASSLGRLPTNEKLFF. CDR3 sequence (DNA): TGTGCCAGCAGCTTAGGTCGGCTACCAACTAATGAGAAACTGTTTTTT. The gene calls are TRBV7-8 and TRBJ1-4; D is uncertain. CDR3 length: 16 residues. CDR1 is SGHVS, CDR2 FQNEAQ, per germline.